These 26 T cell receptor beta chains originate from one sample sequenced in a study of blood T cell repertoires in COVID-19. Here immunoSEQ multiplex PCR was the method, and the copy in TCRdb shows in-frame clones only, minus some. The sample includes a few hundred thousand clones, 80% to 90% of them seen just once. What was sequenced was peripheral blood. The receptors derive from a man aged 80 or over with acute or convalescent COVID-19.

The chain uses TRBV28 and TRBJ2-7, with 8 bases identical to TRBD1. V shed 3 bases and J 8 bases; nucleotides not matched to a gene: 3. Germline CDR1 and CDR2: MDHEN and SYDVKM. This CDR3 has 12 amino acids. CDR3 DNA sequence: TGTGCCAGCAGTTTTGGGACAGGTCAGCAGTACTTC. Amino acids: CASSFGTGQQYF.

The V and J genes are TRBV19 and TRBJ2-2; 7 bases map to TRBD1. Germline-derived CDR1 and CDR2 are LNHDA and SQIVND (reference sequence). This CDR3 comprises 17 residues. Trimming removed 6 bases from V and 3 bases from J; junction bases left unmatched: 13. The CDR3 region has the DNA TGTGCCAGTAGCTCCCCCAAACAGGGGCGATACACCGGGGAGCTGTTTTTT. It is translated as CASSSPKQGRYTGELFF.

This rearrangement joins TRBV19 to TRBJ1-2; 9 nucleotides agree with TRBD1. The CDR3 sequence is 14 residues long. V was clipped by 9 bases and J by 4 bases; unmatched bases: 9. Germline values: CDR1 LNHDA, CDR2 SQIVND (reference sequence). DNA for the CDR3: TGTGCCAGCCTTTCACAGGGGGCGAGCTATGGCTACACCTTC. It is translated as CASLSQGASYGYTF.

This clone appeared a single time. This chain joins TRBV5-8 and TRBJ1-6, with D unclear. V was clipped by 2 bases and J by 10 bases, with 13 bases between them. Germline V gives CDR1 SGHTS, CDR2 YDEGEE. The CDR3 length is 14 residues. The CDR3 is CASSFDGRQSPLHF. Here the CDR3 DNA reads TGTGCCAGCAGCTTCGACGGCAGGCAGTCACCCCTCCACTTT.

The V call is TRBV6-5, the J call TRBJ1-6, with 8 bases that match TRBD1. This CDR3 has 15 amino acids. CDR1 is MNHEY, CDR2 SVGAGI, per germline. Trimming cost V 0 bases and J 9 bases; bases outside gene matches: 4. The CDR3 region has the DNA TGTGCCAGCAGTTACTCCCCCACAGGGGGTTCACCCCTCCACTTT. Protein product: CASSYSPTGGSPLHF.

The chain uses TRBV3-1 (or the pseudogene TRBV3-2) and TRBJ1-2; D ambiguous. Germline assignment: CDR1 LGHDT and CDR2 YNNKEL (reference sequence). This CDR3 is built from 14 residues. V was cut by 1 base and J by 5 bases, with 11 bases left in between. CDR3 in DNA: TGTGCCAGCAGCCAAGCGGGCAGGACTTATGGCTACACCTTC. Encoded protein: CASSQAGRTYGYTF.

The J gene is TRBJ2-5, the V gene TRBV5-4; D not resolved. Between the trimmed V and J ends, which lost 0 bases and 1 base, there was a span of 7 bases. Germline CDR1 SGHNT, CDR2 YYREEE (reference sequence). The CDR3 is made up of 14 amino acids. CDR3 DNA: TGTGCCAGCAGCTTGGTCCTCGGCCAAGAGACCCAGTACTTC. Translated: CASSLVLGQETQYF. Full variable domain (missing parts from reference TRBV5-4 and TRBJ2-5): ETGVTQSPTHLIKTRGQQVTLRCSSQSGHNTVSWYQQALGQGPQFIFQYYREEENGRGNFPPRFSGLQFPNYSSELNVNALELDDSALYLCASSLVLGQETQYFGPGTRLLVL.

As for this clone: Compared with germline, one end of the junction differs, possibly owing to a read error. The rearrangement joins TRBV15 to TRBJ2-7, with D unresolved. Germline V gene lookup returns CDR1 LNHNV and CDR2 YYDKDF (reference sequence). CDR3 length equals 16 residues. The DNA of the CDR3 is TGTGCCACCAGCAGAGATCTCGCGCGCACCTCCCACGAGCAGTACTTC. Protein product: CATSRDLARTSHEQYF.

The chain joins TRBV7-2 to TRBJ2-5; D may be TRBD2 (5 bases). This CDR3 spans 13 amino acids. Looked up from germline, CDR1 is SGHTA and CDR2 is FQGNSA. Trimming pared 4 bases from V and 1 base from J, leaving 7 bases between. The CDR3 bases are TGTGCCAGCAGCTCCGGGGTCCAAGAGACCCAGTACTTC. Encoded protein: CASSSGVQETQYF.

The chain combines TRBV19 with TRBJ2-6; D gene unclear. The length of the CDR3 is 14 residues. The ends were cut back, 5 bases at V and 2 bases at J, with 7 bases in the middle. Germline CDR1 reads LNHDA; CDR2 reads SQIVND (reference sequence). The CDR3 DNA reads as TGTGCCAGTAGTCCCCGGGCTGGGGCCAACGTCCTGACTTTC. Protein product: CASSPRAGANVLTF.

This clone was detected only once. The sample holds other DNA sequences that translate to the same CDR3. This sequence joins TRBV5-1 and TRBJ2-1; 7 bases align to TRBD1. Germline assignment: CDR1 SGHRS and CDR2 YFSETQ. This CDR3 comprises 15 residues. With 4 bases clipped from V and 1 base from J, the junction kept 5 bases outside the gene matches. CDR3 sequence reads: CASSPGTASYNEQFF. The DNA of the CDR3 is TGCGCCAGCAGCCCAGGGACAGCTTCCTACAATGAGCAGTTCTTC.

The chain combines TRBV7-2 with TRBJ2-1; TRBD2 is a possible D gene (6 bases). The CDR3 extends over 14 amino acids. Germline CDR1 and CDR2: SGHTA and FQGNSA. The V and J ends lost 4 bases and 8 bases respectively, with 15 bases between them. CDR3 region: CASSSALAIHEQFF. For the CDR3, the DNA is TGTGCCAGCAGCTCCGCCCTAGCGATTCATGAGCAGTTCTTC. The entire variable domain, with the rest obtained from reference TRBV7-2 and TRBJ2-1, is as follows: GAGVSQSPSNKVTEKGKDVELRCDPISGHTALYWYRQSLGQGLEFLIYFQGNSAPDKSGLPSDRFSAERTGGSVSTLTIQRTQQEDSAVYLCASSSALAIHEQFFGPGTRLTVL.

This rearrangement joins TRBV24-1 to TRBJ2-5, with D possibly TRBD2 on 6 matching bases. Germline loops: CDR1 KGHDR, CDR2 SFDVKD. This CDR3 has 16 amino acids. V lost 3 bases to trimming and J lost 7 bases, with 20 bases between them. DNA of the CDR3: TGTGCCACCAGTGATCTGGGGGGACGGTCGCTTTCGACCCAGTACTTC. Its protein product is CATSDLGGRSLSTQYF.

V usage is TRBV20-1 and J usage is TRBJ1-1; TRBD1 matches at 7 bases. The germline V gene encodes CDR1 DFQATT and CDR2 SNEGSKA (reference sequence). This CDR3 is built from 11 residues. J gave up 4 bases and V 6 bases, and 2 bases lay outside the gene matches. The DNA of the CDR3 is TGCAGTGCCCAGGGGGGCACTGAAGCTTTCTTT. It yields the protein CSAQGGTEAFF.

The chain employs TRBV19 and TRBJ1-6; D might be TRBD1 (6 bases). The germline gives CDR1 LNHDA, CDR2 SQIVND (reference sequence). With 7 bases removed from V and 5 bases from J, the gap between germline ends came to 12 bases. This CDR3 contains 14 residues. CDR3 region: CASTMDSDNSPLHF. In DNA form, the CDR3 reads TGTGCCAGTACCATGGACAGTGATAATTCACCCCTCCACTTT.

The chain recombines TRBV6-6 with TRBJ1-2; no definite D call. Trimming shortened V by 8 bases and J by 6 bases, and 13 bases separated the two germline ends. Germline assignment: CDR1 MNHNY and CDR2 SVGAGI (reference sequence). The CDR3 consists of 12 residues. The CDR3 protein is CASSALDHGYTF. In DNA form, the CDR3 reads TGTGCCAGCTCTGCTCTAGACCATGGCTACACCTTC.

The chain carries TRBV6-2 or TRBV6-3 and TRBJ1-2, with D possibly being TRBD1 (6 bases). Germline values: CDR1 MNHEY, CDR2 SVGEGT. V was cut by 6 bases and J by 8 bases, with 16 bases left in between. CDR3 length: 13 residues. CDR3 in DNA: TGTGCCAGCAGCCCCCTCCGGACAGCCGGCTACACCTTC. Its protein product is CASSPLRTAGYTF.

The chain combines TRBV28 with TRBJ1-6; 9 bases fit TRBD1. The V and J ends lost 6 bases and 8 bases, in that order; junction bases with no gene match: 8. The CDR3 runs to 15 residues. CDR1 and CDR2 from the germline V gene are MDHEN and SYDVKM. CDR3 protein: CASSLAGTGHSPLHF. CDR3 bases: TGTGCCAGCAGCCTCGCCGGGACAGGGCATTCACCCCTCCACTTT.

This clone has a single count. The chain recombines TRBV19 with TRBJ1-1; D is unclear. Trimming removed 7 bases from V and 1 base from J, with 10 bases in between. The CDR3 is 13 amino acids. Germline CDR1 reads LNHDA; CDR2 reads SQIVND (reference sequence). The CDR3: CASTPPGNTEAFF. CDR3 sequence (DNA): TGTGCCAGTACCCCACCGGGGAACACTGAAGCTTTCTTT.

The chain uses TRBV7-2 and TRBJ1-1, with D possibly TRBD1 on 5 matching bases. The CDR3 consists of 14 residues. With 3 bases removed from V and 1 base from J, the gap between germline ends came to 9 bases. The V gene's germline CDR1 is SGHTA and CDR2 FQGNSA. The CDR3 reads CASSFLQGNTEAFF. The CDR3 region has the DNA TGTGCCAGCAGCTTCTTGCAGGGGAACACTGAAGCTTTCTTT.

This clone came up once. The chain links TRBV5-5 to TRBJ1-2, with 8 nucleotides matching TRBD1. The junction had 11 bases not matched to a gene; V was cut back by 0 bases and J by 4 bases. Germline loops: CDR1 SGHKS, CDR2 YYEKEE (reference sequence). The CDR3 loop spans 17 amino acids. CDR3 region: CASSLAHGQGGGYGYTF. The CDR3 DNA sequence: TGTGCCAGCAGCTTGGCGCACGGACAGGGTGGGGGCTATGGCTACACCTTC.

The gene calls are TRBV21-1 and TRBJ2-7; the listed D gene, TRBD1, was not tested against the DNA. TRBV21-1 is a listed pseudogene. This CDR3 spans 13 amino acids. CDR3 bases: TGTGCCAGCAGCAGCTGGACAAAATACGAGCAGTACTTC. Its translation is CASSSWTKYEQYF.

The rearrangement joins TRBV9 to TRBJ1-3; tentative D call: TRBD1 (5 bases). V was pared by 0 bases and J by 0 bases, with 13 bases between. Germline V lookup: CDR1 SGDLS, CDR2 YYNGEE. This CDR3 comprises 17 residues. The CDR3 is CASSVVDSRSSGNTIYF. As DNA, the CDR3 is TGTGCCAGCAGCGTAGTAGACAGTAGGAGCTCTGGAAACACCATATATTTT.

The chain carries TRBV5-1 and TRBJ2-3, with TRBD1 as a possible D gene (6 bases). The germline CDR1 and CDR2 sequences are SGHRS and YFSETQ. The CDR3 extends over 14 amino acids. Trimming removed 1 base at V and 4 bases at J, with 10 bases between. The CDR3 region has the DNA TGCGCCAGCAGCTTGACAGGGTGGGCAGATACGCAGTATTTT. Its protein product is CASSLTGWADTQYF.

This clone was counted once. The V and J genes are TRBV7-9 and TRBJ1-1, with a tentative D call TRBD1 (6 bases). CDR3 size: 15 residues. Trimming cost V 6 bases and J 2 bases, with 16 bases left between them. Per germline, CDR1 SEHNR and CDR2 FQNEAQ (reference sequence). In DNA, the CDR3 is TGTGCCAGCAGTAGCGGGGGCGCGGAAAACACTGAAGCTTTCTTT. Translated: CASSSGGAENTEAFF.

The genes are TRBV21-1 and TRBJ2-5; the table gives TRBD1 as D, unverified against the DNA. TRBV21-1 is a documented pseudogene. The length of the CDR3 is 14 residues. CDR3 loop: CASTPGQGKETQYF. The CDR3 region has the DNA TGTGCCAGCACGCCTGGGCAGGGCAAGGAGACCCAGTACTTC.